Presented here are 26 T cell receptor beta chains from one specimen sequenced in a study of PD-L1 blockade in urothelial cancer. Assay: immunoSEQ multiplex PCR; the TCRdb copy retains only in-frame clones and omits some. The sample includes tens of thousands of clones, 85% seen only once; the top ten take 12% to 15%. Noted time point: pretreatment peripheral blood. Sequenced material: PBMCs, taken around atezolizumab (anti-PD-L1) treatment. The receptors originated from a man older than 75 with urothelial cancer.

This clone has a handful of counts. The V call is TRBV19, the J call TRBJ1-1, with D possibly being TRBD1 (5 bases). The CDR3 is 12 residues long. CDR1 LNHDA and CDR2 SQIVND come from the germline V gene (reference sequence). Trimming shortened V by 6 bases and J by 5 bases, and 10 bases separated the two germline ends. CDR3 residues: CASSTQGTEAFF. The CDR3 DNA reads TGTGCCAGTAGCACCCAGGGTACTGAAGCTTTCTTT.

The CDR3 nucleotides read TGTGCCAGCAGCTCCCCGGCGGCGGGGCGGGCCTACGAGCAGTACTTC. It codes for CASSSPAAGRAYEQYF. This chain links TRBV7-9 with TRBJ2-7; TRBD2 might be the D (6 bases). Germline CDR1 SEHNR, CDR2 FQNEAQ (reference sequence). V shed 4 bases and J shed 2 bases, with 18 bases lying between them. There are 16 residues in the CDR3. The whole variable domain, filled in from reference TRBV7-9 and TRBJ2-7, reads DTGVSQNPRHKITKRGQNVTFRCDPISEHNRLYWYRQTLGQGPEFLTYFQNEAQLEKSRLLSDRFSAERPKGSFSTLEIQRTEQGDSAMYLCASSSPAAGRAYEQYFGPGTRLTVT.

This rearrangement joins TRBV14 to TRBJ2-7; 9 bases fit TRBD2. Trimming took 4 bases from V and 1 from J; bases not matched to a gene: 2. In germline, CDR1 is SGHDN, CDR2 FVKESK. This CDR3 is 14 amino acids long. CDR3 amino acids: CASSLGLASYEQYF. CDR3 nucleotides: TGTGCCAGCAGCCTCGGACTAGCGTCCTACGAGCAGTACTTC.

The chain carries TRBV12-5 and TRBJ2-5, with D unresolved. The CDR3 is 13 residues long. With 6 bases removed from V and 2 bases from J, the gap between germline ends came to 10 bases. CDR1 is LGHNT, CDR2 FRNRAP, per germline. DNA of the CDR3: TGTGCTAGTGGCCCTAGTAGTCAAGAGACCCAGTACTTC. It is translated as CASGPSSQETQYF.

The chain employs TRBV7-9 and TRBJ2-3; D is perhaps TRBD2 (5 bases). This CDR3 has 15 amino acids. Germline values: CDR1 SEHNR, CDR2 FQNEAQ (reference sequence). V lost 5 bases and J 6 bases, leaving 18 bases between the germline ends. The CDR3 loop reads CASSPLGSGGDTQYF. The CDR3 DNA reads as TGTGCCAGCAGCCCCCTGGGGAGCGGCGGCGATACGCAGTATTTT.

The rearrangement uses TRBV2 and TRBJ2-4; D gene uncertain. Germline V gives CDR1 SNHLY, CDR2 FYNNEI. V shed 2 bases and J shed 0 bases, with 11 bases lying between them. CDR3 size: 16 residues. The CDR3 region is CASSESLAPAKNIQYF. The CDR3 bases are TGTGCCAGCAGTGAATCGTTGGCCCCAGCCAAAAACATTCAGTACTTC.

This chain uses TRBV18 with TRBJ2-3; weak D call: TRBD2 (5 bases). Trimming removed 5 bases at V and 2 bases at J, with 14 bases between. CDR3 length: 15 residues. Germline V gene lookup returns CDR1 KGHSH and CDR2 LQKENI. The CDR3 reads CASSSLRGNTDTQYF. The CDR3, as DNA: TGTGCCAGCTCATCCCTCCGGGGAAACACAGATACGCAGTATTTT.

This clone appeared a single time. The chain carries TRBV11-2 and TRBJ2-5, with 7 bases matching TRBD2. The V gene's germline CDR1 is SGHAT and CDR2 FQNNGV. The J segment lost 1 base and the V segment lost 5 bases, leaving 7 bases of the junction unmatched. This CDR3 region has 15 residues. As DNA, the CDR3 is TGTGCCAGCAGCCACCCAGCGGGAACCCAAGAGACCCAGTACTTC. The encoded protein is CASSHPAGTQETQYF.

The genes are TRBV6-4 and TRBJ2-1, with 8 positions matching TRBD2. Germline V lookup: CDR1 MRHNA, CDR2 SNTAGT. After removal of 3 bases from V and 7 bases from J, the junction contained 8 bases not matched to a gene. The CDR3 has 15 amino acids. The CDR3 is CASSDRVAGLNEQFF. The CDR3 DNA follows: TGTGCCAGCAGTGATCGGGTAGCGGGATTGAATGAGCAGTTCTTC.

V and J are TRBV30 and TRBJ2-3; 7 nucleotides agree with TRBD1. Germline CDR1 and CDR2: GTSNPN and SVGIG (reference sequence). J gave up 6 bases and V 3 bases, and 3 bases lay outside the gene matches. CDR3 size: 12 residues. The CDR3 sequence is CAWRGQSDTQYF. The DNA for the CDR3 is TGTGCCTGGAGGGGACAGTCGGATACGCAGTATTTT.

The rearrangement links TRBV4-3 to TRBJ2-5; D possibly corresponds to TRBD2 (6 bases). CDR1 and CDR2 (germline): LGHNA, YSLEER. CDR3 length equals 14 residues. V was shortened by 1 base and J by 2 bases, with 8 bases between the two germline ends. CDR3 protein: CASSQVGGQETQYF. CDR3 DNA: TGCGCCAGCAGCCAAGTAGGAGGGCAAGAGACCCAGTACTTC.

This rearrangement joins TRBV28 to TRBJ2-5; 13 bases are shared with TRBD2. The CDR3 is made up of 18 amino acids. Germline loops: CDR1 MDHEN, CDR2 SYDVKM. J gave up 4 bases and V 5 bases, and 13 bases lay outside the gene matches. The CDR3 reads CASSPSRTSGRVRETQYF. The CDR3, as DNA: TGTGCCAGCAGTCCTTCGCGGACTAGCGGGAGAGTCAGAGAGACCCAGTACTTC.

The chain uses TRBV11-2 and TRBJ2-3; 11 bases fit TRBD2. CDR3 length: 18 amino acids. V shed 2 bases and J 4 bases; nucleotides not matched to a gene: 11. CDR1 is SGHAT and CDR2 is FQNNGV in the germline V gene. CDR3 sequence: CASSLKTSSGRPADTQYF. Written as DNA, the CDR3 is TGTGCCAGCAGCTTAAAGACCTCTAGCGGGAGGCCGGCAGATACGCAGTATTTT.

This chain connects TRBV4-1 to TRBJ1-3; weak D call: TRBD1 (6 bases). The CDR3 covers 18 residues. In germline, CDR1 is MGHRA, CDR2 YSYEKL. Trimming removed 1 base from V and 1 base from J, with 17 bases in between. The CDR3 sequence is CASSQGPAGTKSGNTIYF. The CDR3 DNA reads as TGCGCCAGCAGCCAAGGGCCGGCCGGGACAAAGTCTGGAAACACCATATATTTT.

V gene TRBV5-1 combines with J gene TRBJ2-3; perhaps TRBD2 as D (6 bases). Germline-derived CDR1 and CDR2 are SGHRS and YFSETQ. The V gene lost 4 bases and the J gene lost 6 bases, with 21 bases spanning the gap. This CDR3 region has 16 residues. Here the CDR3 reads CASSRAGQSRGDTQYF. Here the CDR3 DNA reads TGCGCCAGCAGCCGGGCGGGCCAGAGCCGGGGGGATACGCAGTATTTT. The full variable domain, rest sourced from reference TRBV5-1 and TRBJ2-3, is KAGVTQTPRYLIKTRGQQVTLSCSPISGHRSVSWYQQTPGQGLQFLFEYFSETQRNKGNFPGRFSGRQFSNSRSEMNVSTLELGDSALYLCASSRAGQSRGDTQYFGPGTRLTVL.

The genes are TRBV7-9 and TRBJ2-1; 11 bases fit TRBD1. Germline CDR1 reads SEHNR; CDR2 reads FQNEAQ (reference sequence). This CDR3 contains 15 residues. V dropped 1 base and J dropped 9; count of bases not matched to a gene: 5. CDR3 nucleotides: TGTGCCAGCAGCTTAGGGGACAGGGGGGATGGTGAGCAGTTCTTC. Protein: CASSLGDRGDGEQFF.

This chain uses TRBV27 with TRBJ2-1; 8 bases line up with TRBD2. There are 15 residues in the CDR3. With 3 bases clipped from V and 5 bases from J, the junction kept 6 bases outside the gene matches. Germline loops: CDR1 MNHEY, CDR2 SMNVEV (reference sequence). For the CDR3, the DNA is TGTGCCAGCAGTTTGGGGACTAGTGGCCACAATGAGCAGTTCTTC. The encoded protein is CASSLGTSGHNEQFF.

The chain couples TRBV6-1 to TRBJ1-2; D perhaps matches TRBD1 (6 bases). CDR3 length: 17 residues. The V end was cut by 2 bases, the J end by 7 bases, with 23 bases between. In germline, CDR1 is MNHNS, CDR2 SASEGT. The CDR3 spells CASSETATKTGYAGYTF. For the CDR3, the DNA is TGTGCCAGCAGTGAAACAGCAACCAAAACAGGGTACGCTGGCTACACCTTC.

V usage is TRBV6-1 and J usage is TRBJ2-7; perhaps TRBD2 as D (6 bases). Trimming took 1 base from V and 4 from J, leaving 14 bases between them. The CDR3 runs to 15 residues. The germline V gene has CDR1 MNHNS and CDR2 SASEGT. This chain's CDR3 is CASSEGDFGVYEQYF. The DNA of the CDR3 is TGTGCCAGCAGTGAAGGGGACTTCGGGGTTTACGAGCAGTACTTC.

Only one count was recorded for this clone. The V gene is TRBV10-1, the J gene TRBJ2-3, with 7 bases fitting TRBD1. Trimming took 0 bases from V and 0 from J; bases not matched to a gene: 3. CDR1 WNHNN and CDR2 SYGVQD come from the germline V gene (reference sequence). The CDR3 is made up of 16 amino acids. This chain's CDR3 is CASSESGQTSTDTQYF. CDR3 coding DNA: TGCGCCAGCAGTGAGTCGGGACAGACCAGCACAGATACGCAGTATTTT.

This chain joins TRBV2 and TRBJ2-3, with 8 bases identical to TRBD2. Trimming cost V 7 bases and J 4 bases; bases outside gene matches: 10. This CDR3 has 15 residues. Per germline, CDR1 SNHLY and CDR2 FYNNEI. CDR3 in amino acids: CASNRGSGSADTQYF. For the CDR3, the DNA is TGTGCCAGCAACCGAGGGAGCGGGAGTGCAGATACGCAGTATTTT.

This chain links TRBV4-3 with TRBJ2-1, with 7 bases that match TRBD1. Germline loops: CDR1 LGHNA, CDR2 YSLEER. The CDR3 covers 17 residues. V was pared by 4 bases and J by 0 bases, with 9 bases of the junction left unmatched. CDR3 region: CASSRGTDHFSYNEQFF. In DNA, the CDR3 is TGCGCCAGCAGCCGAGGGACAGATCATTTCTCCTACAATGAGCAGTTCTTC.

The chain is built from TRBV19 and TRBJ2-7; D perhaps matches TRBD1 (6 bases). The germline V gene has CDR1 LNHDA and CDR2 SQIVND (reference sequence). Trimming left V 5 bases short and J 1 base short, with 12 bases between. The CDR3 contains 14 residues. CDR3 nucleotide sequence: TGTGCCAGTAGTTCCGGGACAAATTCCTACGAGCAGTACTTC. Residues: CASSSGTNSYEQYF.

The gene calls are TRBV10-2 and TRBJ2-2, with D tentatively TRBD1 (6 bases). Per germline, CDR1 WSHSY and CDR2 SAAADI. V lost 10 bases and J lost 0, with 12 bases in between. CDR3 length equals 14 residues. The CDR3 region is CATVRDTNTGELFF. CDR3 bases: TGCGCCACCGTCCGGGACACGAACACCGGGGAGCTGTTTTTT.

The chain couples TRBV9 to TRBJ2-5; 12 bases line up with TRBD2. This CDR3 is 17 amino acids long. Germline V gene sequence: CDR1 SGDLS, CDR2 YYNGEE. The junction had 5 bases not matched to a gene; V was cut back by 0 bases and J by 2 bases. CDR3 nucleotide sequence: TGTGCCAGCAGCGTAGTGACTAGCGGGAGAGTACAAGAGACCCAGTACTTC. It is translated as CASSVVTSGRVQETQYF.

The chain joins TRBV2 to TRBJ1-1; D might be TRBD1 (5 bases). V was cut by 3 bases and J by 5 bases, with 13 bases left in between. The CDR3 has 14 residues. The V gene's germline CDR1 is SNHLY and CDR2 FYNNEI. CDR3 region: CASSEAGQTTEAFF. The CDR3 DNA follows: TGTGCCAGCAGTGAGGCAGGGCAAACTACTGAAGCTTTCTTT.